Below are 20 T cell receptor beta chains sequenced from a single sample in a study of early T cells in non-severe SARS-CoV-2 infection. TCRdb re-analysed the 5' RACE reads in MiXCR, keeping a single row per CDR3 protein. The sample has roughly 72,000 distinct CDR3 sequences, under 15% seen once. Sequenced material: whole blood, taken at baseline. Receptor source: an adult who was a healthcare worker with PCR-confirmed SARS-CoV-2 infection or an uninfected control (not recorded which).

This clonotype was observed a handful of times. The chain employs TRBV28 and TRBJ2-3; TRBD2 aligns across 11 bases. With 5 bases clipped from V and 4 bases from J, the junction kept 8 bases outside the gene matches. The CDR3 length is 16 residues. The germline gives CDR1 MDHEN, CDR2 SYDVKM. CDR3 DNA sequence: TGTGCCAGCAGTCTATCACTAGCGGGGGTATCAGATACGCAGTATTTT. Translated, it gives CASSLSLAGVSDTQYF.

The CDR3 protein is CASQRGSSGNTIYF. The CDR3, as DNA: TGTGCCAGCCAACGGGGGTCCTCTGGAAACACCATATATTTT. The chain links TRBV6-2 or TRBV6-3 to TRBJ1-3, with D perhaps TRBD1 (5 bases). Germline CDR1 and CDR2: MNHEY and SVGEGT. V shed 8 bases and J shed 0 bases, with 11 bases lying between them. CDR3 length equals 14 residues.

In nucleotides, the CDR3 is TGTGCCAGCTACTCACAGGGGGACGAGCAGTACTTC. Translated: CASYSQGDEQYF. The chain carries TRBV6-6 and TRBJ2-7; TRBD1 matches at 8 bases. V gave up 8 bases and J gave up 5 bases; unmatched junction bases: 5. Germline V gene lookup returns CDR1 MNHNY and CDR2 SVGAGI (reference sequence). The CDR3 is made up of 12 amino acids.

This clonotype turned up a few times. The V gene is TRBV4-3, the J gene TRBJ2-3; 7 positions match TRBD2. Trimming took 1 base from V and 5 from J; bases not matched to a gene: 6. This CDR3 has 15 residues. Germline V CDR1 and CDR2: LGHNA, YSLEER. The CDR3 nucleotides read TGCGCCAGCAGCCAAGGCCTGGGCGGGGGAGATACGCAGTATTTT. This gives the protein CASSQGLGGGDTQYF.

As for this clonotype: A much larger clone lies a single base off, so this may be a read error. The chain is built from TRBV2 and TRBJ2-3; no clear D gene. This CDR3 region has 11 residues. Germline V gives CDR1 SNHLY, CDR2 FYNNEI. Trimming removed 6 bases at V and 2 bases at J, with 3 bases between. The CDR3 loop is CASSYTDTQYF. The CDR3 DNA reads TGTGCCAGCAGCTACACAGATACGCAGTATTTT. Complete variable domain (other parts from reference TRBV2 and TRBJ2-3): EPEVTQTPSHQVTQMGQEVILRCVPISNHLYFYWYRQILGQKVEFLVSFYNNEISEKSEIFDDQFSVERPDGSNFTLKIRSTKLEDSAMYFCASSYTDTQYFGPGTRLTVL.

This clonotype was found a few times. This sequence joins TRBV3-2 and TRBJ1-2. TRBV3-2 is a known pseudogene. This CDR3 has 11 residues. The CDR3 here is CASSRTHGYTF. CDR3 sequence (DNA): TGTGCCAGCAGCCGAACTCATGGCTACACCTTC.

In its sample, this clonotype was seen a few times. The J gene is TRBJ2-7, the V gene TRBV27, with a tentative D call TRBD1 (6 bases). V lost 2 bases to trimming and J lost 3 bases, with 14 bases between them. The CDR3 is made up of 15 amino acids. CDR1 is MNHEY and CDR2 is SMNVEV in the germline V gene (reference sequence). The CDR3 spells CASSLRADSHYEQYF. The CDR3 DNA follows: TGTGCCAGCAGTTTAAGGGCGGACAGCCACTACGAGCAGTACTTC.

This clonotype was seen only a few times. The rearrangement links TRBV28 to TRBJ2-5; D possibly uses TRBD1 or TRBD2 (5 bases each). Germline values: CDR1 MDHEN, CDR2 SYDVKM. The length of the CDR3 is 15 residues. V was cut by 4 bases and J by 5 bases, with 17 bases left in between. The CDR3 region is CASSSPGTYSETQYF. CDR3 DNA: TGTGCCAGCAGTTCACCCGGGACGTATTCGGAGACCCAGTACTTC.

On this clonotype itself: A junction boundary mismatches the germline segment, possibly from a read error. The chain joins TRBV12-3 or TRBV12-4 to TRBJ1-1; TRBD1 matches at 8 bases. There are 13 residues in the CDR3. The CDR3 loop is CASSLDRGPEAFF. The CDR3 DNA is TGTGCCAGCAGCTTAGACAGGGGACCTGAAGCTTTCTTT.

Ten or more counts support this clonotype. The chain recombines TRBV7-6 with TRBJ2-7; 7 nucleotides align to TRBD1. The CDR3 has 14 residues. Losses at the gene ends were 8 bases for V and 0 bases for J; bases not matched to a gene: 7. Germline V gives CDR1 SGHVS, CDR2 FNYEAQ. The CDR3 spells CASGPGQNSYEQYF. The DNA of the CDR3 is TGTGCCAGCGGACCGGGACAGAACTCCTACGAGCAGTACTTC.

In its sample, this clonotype was seen many times. The genes are TRBV20-1 and TRBJ1-2; no clear D gene. Deletions cut 0 bases from V and 6 bases from J, with 5 bases between. The germline V gene has CDR1 DFQATT and CDR2 SNEGSKA (reference sequence). The CDR3 is made up of 11 amino acids. As DNA, the CDR3 is TGCAGTGCTAGAGATCTGAATGGCTACACCTTC. Its protein product is CSARDLNGYTF.

The sample holds many counts of this clonotype. This chain links TRBV20-1 with TRBJ2-7, with 8 bases fitting TRBD1. Germline V gene lookup returns CDR1 DFQATT and CDR2 SNEGSKA (reference sequence). This CDR3 comprises 13 residues. V was clipped by 5 bases and J by 7 bases; unmatched bases: 10. The CDR3 is CSAARDRTLEQYF. The CDR3 bases are TGCAGTGCTGCCCGGGACAGGACGTTGGAGCAGTACTTC.

The chain recombines TRBV25-1 with TRBJ1-2; tentative D call: TRBD1 (5 bases). The CDR3 extends over 15 amino acids. The germline V gene has CDR1 MGHDK and CDR2 SYGVNS. V shed 6 bases and J shed 0 bases, with 14 bases lying between them. CDR3 amino acids: CASSEGASSNYGYTF. CDR3 DNA sequence: TGTGCCAGCAGCGAAGGGGCGTCCTCTAACTATGGCTACACCTTC.

This clonotype occurred a few times. CDR3 protein: CASRTGFRANEKLFF. The CDR3 DNA reads TGTGCCAGCAGGACAGGGTTTAGGGCTAATGAAAAACTGTTTTTT. This chain links TRBV6-5 with TRBJ1-4; 7 nucleotides agree with TRBD1. This CDR3 comprises 15 residues. The V and J ends lost 6 bases and 3 bases, in that order; junction bases with no gene match: 7. Germline CDR1 reads MNHEY; CDR2 reads SVGAGI.

This clonotype showed up just a few times. As DNA, the CDR3 is TGCAGTGCTAGATGGGAGCCCGAGCAGTACTTC. Encoded protein: CSARWEPEQYF. The chain joins TRBV20-1 to TRBJ2-7; a weak D match, TRBD2 (5 bases). Trimming took 2 bases from V and 6 from J, leaving 8 bases between them. CDR3 size: 11 residues. Germline CDR1 and CDR2: DFQATT and SNEGSKA (reference sequence).

This clonotype has just a few counts. This chain joins TRBV7-2 and TRBJ1-5; the D gene is possibly TRBD1 (6 bases). V was pared by 6 bases and J by 5 bases, with 8 bases between. CDR1 and CDR2 (germline): SGHTA, FQGNSA. The CDR3 loop spans 12 amino acids. The CDR3 nucleotides are TGTGCCAGCAGTTGGACAGATCAGCCCCAGCATTTT. It translates to CASSWTDQPQHF.

This chain uses TRBV7-9 with TRBJ2-3; D gene uncertain. CDR3 length: 15 amino acids. Trimming shortened V by 0 bases and J by 5 bases, and 12 bases separated the two germline ends. Germline CDR1 SEHNR, CDR2 FQNEAQ (reference sequence). The CDR3 spells CASSLALQSRDTQYF. CDR3 sequence (DNA): TGTGCCAGCAGCTTAGCGTTACAGTCGAGAGATACGCAGTATTTT.

This clonotype came up many times. The chain recombines TRBV12-3 or TRBV12-4 with TRBJ1-2, with no clear D. The CDR3 consists of 15 residues. The V end was cut by 3 bases, the J end by 3 bases, with 14 bases between. The CDR3 reads CASSFSRATDYGYTF. CDR3 nucleotide sequence: TGTGCCAGCAGTTTTTCCCGGGCTACGGACTATGGCTACACCTTC.

A few counts support this clonotype. The chain employs TRBV29-1 and TRBJ2-2; D unclear. Germline CDR1 SQVTM, CDR2 ANQGSEA. The CDR3 totals 16 residues. CDR3 region: CKCPPCGVFSTGELFF. The CDR3 DNA reads as TGCAAATGTCCCCCCTGTGGGGTGTTTAGCACCGGGGAGCTGTTTTTT.

J is TRBJ2-7 and V is TRBV29-1; D ambiguous. V lost 2 bases, J lost 7 bases, and 15 bases lay in between. Germline V CDR1 and CDR2: SQVTM, ANQGSEA. There are 13 residues in the CDR3. As DNA, the CDR3 is TGCAGCGTTGAAACCCCCAGATCTGGGGAGCAGTACTTC. Protein: CSVETPRSGEQYF.